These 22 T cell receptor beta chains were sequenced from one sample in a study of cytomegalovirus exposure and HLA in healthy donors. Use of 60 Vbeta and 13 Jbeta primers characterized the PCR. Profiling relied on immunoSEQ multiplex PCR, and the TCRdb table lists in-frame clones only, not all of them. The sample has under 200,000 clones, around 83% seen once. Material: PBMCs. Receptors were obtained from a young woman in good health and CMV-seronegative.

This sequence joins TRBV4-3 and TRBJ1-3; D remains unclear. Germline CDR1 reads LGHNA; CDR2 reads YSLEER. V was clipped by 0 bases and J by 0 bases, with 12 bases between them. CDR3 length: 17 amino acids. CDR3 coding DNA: TGCGCCAGCAGCCAAGATCCCGCAGCGAGCTCTGGAAACACCATATATTTT. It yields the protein CASSQDPAASSGNTIYF.

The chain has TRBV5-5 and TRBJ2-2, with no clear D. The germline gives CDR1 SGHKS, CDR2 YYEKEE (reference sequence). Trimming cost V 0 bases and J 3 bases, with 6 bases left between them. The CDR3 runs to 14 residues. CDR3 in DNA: TGTGCCAGCAGCTTGGGTCACTACACCGGGGAGCTGTTTTTT. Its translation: CASSLGHYTGELFF.

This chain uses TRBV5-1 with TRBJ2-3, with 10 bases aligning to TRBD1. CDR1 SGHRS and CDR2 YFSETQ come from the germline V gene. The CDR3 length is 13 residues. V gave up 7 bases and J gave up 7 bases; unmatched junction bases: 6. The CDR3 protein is CASRGTGANTQYF. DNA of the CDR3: TGCGCCAGCCGCGGGACAGGGGCAAATACGCAGTATTTT.

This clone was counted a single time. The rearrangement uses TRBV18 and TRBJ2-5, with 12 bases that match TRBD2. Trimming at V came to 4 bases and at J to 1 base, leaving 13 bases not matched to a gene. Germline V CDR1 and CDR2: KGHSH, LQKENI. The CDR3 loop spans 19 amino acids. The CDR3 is CASSRSPGLAGRFQETQYF. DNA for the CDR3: TGTGCCAGCTCACGATCCCCCGGACTAGCGGGAAGGTTCCAAGAGACCCAGTACTTC.

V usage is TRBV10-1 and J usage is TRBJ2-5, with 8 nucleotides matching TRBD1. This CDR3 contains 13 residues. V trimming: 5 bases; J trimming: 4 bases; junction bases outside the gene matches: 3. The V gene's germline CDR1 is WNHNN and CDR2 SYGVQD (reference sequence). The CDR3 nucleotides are TGCGCCAGCAGTCGAGACAGGGGAGAGACCCAGTACTTC. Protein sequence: CASSRDRGETQYF.

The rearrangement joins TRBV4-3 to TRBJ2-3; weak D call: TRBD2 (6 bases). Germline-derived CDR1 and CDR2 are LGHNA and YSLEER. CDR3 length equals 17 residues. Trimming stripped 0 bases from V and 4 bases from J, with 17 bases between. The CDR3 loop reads CASSQDFGGDLPDTQYF. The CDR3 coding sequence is TGCGCCAGCAGCCAAGATTTCGGGGGAGACTTACCAGATACGCAGTATTTT.

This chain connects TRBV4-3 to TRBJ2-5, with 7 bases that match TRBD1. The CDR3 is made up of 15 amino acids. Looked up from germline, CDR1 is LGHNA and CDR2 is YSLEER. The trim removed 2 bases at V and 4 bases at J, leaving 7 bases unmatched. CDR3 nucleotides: TGCGCCAGCAGCCAATTAACAGGGGTAAGAGAGACCCAGTACTTC. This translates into CASSQLTGVRETQYF.

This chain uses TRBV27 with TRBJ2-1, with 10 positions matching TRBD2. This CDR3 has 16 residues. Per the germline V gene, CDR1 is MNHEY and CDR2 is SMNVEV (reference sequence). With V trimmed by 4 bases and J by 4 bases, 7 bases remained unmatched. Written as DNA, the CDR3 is TGTGCCAGCAGTTCTCGGACTAGCGGCCCATACAATGAGCAGTTCTTC. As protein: CASSSRTSGPYNEQFF.

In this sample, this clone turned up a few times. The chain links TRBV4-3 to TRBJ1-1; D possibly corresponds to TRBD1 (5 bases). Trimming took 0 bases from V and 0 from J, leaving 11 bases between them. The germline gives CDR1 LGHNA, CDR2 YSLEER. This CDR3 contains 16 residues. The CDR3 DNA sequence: TGCGCCAGCAGCCAAGATAGGGGACTGCTGAACACTGAAGCTTTCTTT. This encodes CASSQDRGLLNTEAFF.

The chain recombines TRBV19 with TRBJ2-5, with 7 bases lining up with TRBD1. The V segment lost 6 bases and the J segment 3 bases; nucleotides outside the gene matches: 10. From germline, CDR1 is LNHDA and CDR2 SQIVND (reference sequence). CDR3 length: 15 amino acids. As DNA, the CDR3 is TGTGCCAGTAGGAATGCCGGGACAGCAAAAGAGACCCAGTACTTC. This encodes CASRNAGTAKETQYF.

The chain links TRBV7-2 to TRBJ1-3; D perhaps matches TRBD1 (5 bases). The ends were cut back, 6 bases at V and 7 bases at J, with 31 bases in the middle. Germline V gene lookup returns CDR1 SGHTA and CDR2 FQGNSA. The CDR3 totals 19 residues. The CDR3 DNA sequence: TGTGCCAGCAGGACAAGGGGACCGCGGGGTATATGGTATTGGAACACCATATATTTT. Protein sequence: CASRTRGPRGIWYWNTIYF.

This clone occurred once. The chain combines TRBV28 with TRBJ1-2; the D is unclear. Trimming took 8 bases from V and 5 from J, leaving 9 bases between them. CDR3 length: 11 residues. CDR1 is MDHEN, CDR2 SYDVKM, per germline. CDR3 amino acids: CASRDAYGYTF. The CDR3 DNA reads TGTGCCAGCCGAGATGCGTATGGCTACACCTTC.

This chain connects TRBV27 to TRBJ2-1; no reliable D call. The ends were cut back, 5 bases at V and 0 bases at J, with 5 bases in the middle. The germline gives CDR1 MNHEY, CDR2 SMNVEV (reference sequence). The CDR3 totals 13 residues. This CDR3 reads CASSHSSYNEQFF. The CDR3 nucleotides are TGTGCCAGCAGTCACAGCTCCTACAATGAGCAGTTCTTC.

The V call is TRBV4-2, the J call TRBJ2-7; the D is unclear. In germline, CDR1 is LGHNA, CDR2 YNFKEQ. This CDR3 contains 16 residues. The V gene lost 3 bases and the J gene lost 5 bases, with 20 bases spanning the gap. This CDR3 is CASSHLASRSPDEQYF. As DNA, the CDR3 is TGTGCCAGCAGCCACCTCGCCTCCAGGTCGCCTGACGAGCAGTACTTC.

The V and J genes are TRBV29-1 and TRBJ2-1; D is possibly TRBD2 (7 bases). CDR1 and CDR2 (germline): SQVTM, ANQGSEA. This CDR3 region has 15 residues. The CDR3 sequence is CSIQGKGGPYNEQFF. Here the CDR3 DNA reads TGCAGTATACAGGGTAAGGGAGGGCCCTACAATGAGCAGTTCTTC.

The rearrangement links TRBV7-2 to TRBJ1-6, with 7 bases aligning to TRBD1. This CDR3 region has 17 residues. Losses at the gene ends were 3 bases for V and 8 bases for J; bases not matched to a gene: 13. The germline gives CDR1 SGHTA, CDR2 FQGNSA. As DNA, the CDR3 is TGTGCCAGCAGCTTCGCGCCTACGGGACAGTATCATTCACCCCTCCACTTT. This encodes CASSFAPTGQYHSPLHF. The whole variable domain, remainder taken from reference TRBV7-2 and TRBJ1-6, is GAGVSQSPSNKVTEKGKDVELRCDPISGHTALYWYRQSLGQGLEFLIYFQGNSAPDKSGLPSDRFSAERTGGSVSTLTIQRTQQEDSAVYLCASSFAPTGQYHSPLHFGNGTRLTVT.

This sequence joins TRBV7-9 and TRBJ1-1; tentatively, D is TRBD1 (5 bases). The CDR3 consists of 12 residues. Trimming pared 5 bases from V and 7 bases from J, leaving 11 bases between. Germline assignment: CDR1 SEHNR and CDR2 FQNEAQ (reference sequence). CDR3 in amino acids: CASSPPRGEAFF. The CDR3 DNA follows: TGTGCCAGCAGCCCCCCTAGGGGTGAAGCTTTCTTT.

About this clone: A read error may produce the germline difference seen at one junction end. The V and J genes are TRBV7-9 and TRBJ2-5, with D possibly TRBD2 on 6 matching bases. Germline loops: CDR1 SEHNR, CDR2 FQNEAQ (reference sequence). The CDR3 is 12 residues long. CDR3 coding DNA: TGTTCCAGCAGCTTAGCGGAGGAGACCCAGTACTTC. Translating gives CSSSLAEETQYF.

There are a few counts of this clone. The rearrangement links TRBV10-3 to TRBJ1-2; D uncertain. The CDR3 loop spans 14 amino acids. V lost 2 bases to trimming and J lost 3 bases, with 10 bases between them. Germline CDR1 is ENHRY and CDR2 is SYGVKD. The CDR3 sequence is CAISETLGDYGYTF. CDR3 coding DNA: TGTGCCATCAGTGAGACACTAGGTGACTATGGCTACACCTTC.

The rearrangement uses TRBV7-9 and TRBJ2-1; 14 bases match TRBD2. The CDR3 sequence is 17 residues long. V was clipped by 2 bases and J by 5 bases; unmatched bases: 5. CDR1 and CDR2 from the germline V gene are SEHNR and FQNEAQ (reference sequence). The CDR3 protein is CASSLRGLAGADNEQFF. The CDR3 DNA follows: TGTGCCAGCAGCTTAAGGGGACTAGCGGGAGCGGACAATGAGCAGTTCTTC.

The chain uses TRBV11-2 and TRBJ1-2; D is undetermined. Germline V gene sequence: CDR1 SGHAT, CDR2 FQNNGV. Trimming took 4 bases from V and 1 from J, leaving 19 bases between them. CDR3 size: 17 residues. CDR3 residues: CASSSGPQGAFNYGYTF. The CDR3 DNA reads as TGTGCCAGCAGCTCGGGTCCACAAGGAGCCTTTAACTATGGCTACACCTTC.

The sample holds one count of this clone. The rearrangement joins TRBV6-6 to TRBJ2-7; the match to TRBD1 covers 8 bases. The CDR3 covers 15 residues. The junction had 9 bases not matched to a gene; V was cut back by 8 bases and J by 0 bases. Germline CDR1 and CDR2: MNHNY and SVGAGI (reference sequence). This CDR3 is CASGRQGRFSYEQYV. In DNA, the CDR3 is TGTGCCAGCGGACGACAGGGGCGATTCTCCTACGAGCAGTACGTC.